The sequence of this T cell receptor (beta chain) was determined in a study of T cells in narcolepsy. Overall study context: Enrolled donors included narcolepsy type 1 or type 2 patients and healthy controls.

V lost 1 base to trimming and J lost 4 bases, with 9 bases between them. CDR3 length: 13 residues. The germline gives CDR1 GTSNPN, CDR2 SVGIG (reference sequence). Here immunoSEQ multiplex PCR was the method, and the copy in TCRdb shows in-frame clones only, minus some. The table records more than 30,000 clones, under 85% of them present only once. Sequencing input: CD45RA- memory CD4+ T cells from PBMCs. This TCR was sampled from a human donor with narcolepsy. The rearrangement joins TRBV30 to TRBJ2-3; D is perhaps TRBD2 (6 bases). CDR3 protein: CAWSGLAADTQYF. DNA of the CDR3: TGTGCCTGGAGTGGATTAGCGGCAGATACGCAGTATTTT.